This T cell receptor beta chain is from a study of control samples from healthy donors and cancer patients. TCRdb's table, derived via immunoSEQ multiplex PCR, lists solely in-frame clones and lacks some. Of roughly 150,000 clones listed, approximately 88% were seen once; the top ten hold over 4%. Trimming removed 6 bases at V and 3 bases at J, with 12 bases between. The V gene's germline CDR1 is LNHDA and CDR2 SQIVND (reference sequence). The length of the CDR3 is 13 residues. Sequencing input: blood. The sequence came from a man under 40 in good health. V is TRBV19 and J is TRBJ2-7; perhaps TRBD1 as D (5 bases). In DNA, the CDR3 is TGTGCCAGTAGCCACGGACAACTCTACGAGCAGTACTTC. Translation gives CASSHGQLYEQYF.